The next 5 T cell receptor beta chains were all read from a single sample in a study of beta chain features in type 1 diabetes. General study findings and limits: Type 1 diabetes patients had moderately but significantly shorter TCRB CDR3s in all four CD4+ subsets.

Their recognized antigens are unknown. Every bit of the isolated RNA underwent reverse transcription, so sequencing read expressed TCRB transcripts. Produced via immunoSEQ multiplex PCR; TCRdb's table is partial and in-frame only. The table has over 20,000 clones, approximately 53% seen once. The sequencing input was stem cell memory CD4+ T cells from blood. These receptors were taken from a man aged 25 to 45 with type 1 diabetes.

V usage is TRBV23-1 and J usage is TRBJ2-5; D remains unclear. TRBV23-1 is placed among ORFs of uncertain function. The V gene lost 4 bases and the J gene lost 3 bases, with 15 bases spanning the gap. The CDR3 totals 15 residues. The DNA for the CDR3 is TGCGCCAGCAGTCCAATGGCAGGTTACGAAGAGACCCAGTACTTC. It translates to CASSPMAGYEETQYF.

The V gene is TRBV5-6, the J gene TRBJ1-4; D is undetermined. The CDR3 spans 15 residues. Per germline, CDR1 SGHDT and CDR2 YYEEEE. Trimming stripped 0 bases from V and 7 bases from J, with 13 bases between. The CDR3 reads CASSLVKGGLEKLFF. The CDR3 DNA is TGTGCCAGCAGCTTGGTGAAGGGAGGGCTTGAAAAACTGTTTTTT.

This clone is a singleton in its sample. V usage is TRBV5-6 and J usage is TRBJ2-7, with 11 bases aligning to TRBD2. CDR3 length: 17 residues. The junction had 11 bases not matched to a gene; V was cut back by 1 base and J by 5 bases. CDR1 and CDR2 from the germline V gene are SGHDT and YYEEEE. Written as DNA, the CDR3 is TGTGCCAGCAGCTTGACTCTAGCGGGAGGCACCTACAACGAGCAGTACTTC. It codes for CASSLTLAGGTYNEQYF.

This clone has a single count. V and J are TRBV7-7 and TRBJ2-1; 13 bases are shared with TRBD2. V trimming: 8 bases; J trimming: 9 bases; junction bases outside the gene matches: 4. Germline V CDR1 and CDR2: SSHAT, FNYEAQ (reference sequence). The CDR3 loop spans 13 amino acids. The CDR3 DNA reads TGTGCCAGCGGACGGACTAGCGGGAGTGAGCAGTTCTTC. Amino acid sequence: CASGRTSGSEQFF.

This clone was counted a few times. The J gene is TRBJ1-1, the V gene TRBV5-6; a weak D match, TRBD1 (5 bases). The CDR3 consists of 15 residues. From germline, CDR1 is SGHDT and CDR2 YYEEEE. V was pared by 6 bases and J by 2 bases, with 17 bases between. The CDR3 bases are TGTGCCAGCACCTCCCCGACAGCAAAAAACACTGAAGCTTTCTTT. It is translated as CASTSPTAKNTEAFF.